The 24 T cell receptor beta chains below come from one sample, sequenced in a study of T-cell reconstitution after alpha-beta-depleted transplantation in children. Unique molecular identifiers tagged the TCRbeta library. TCRdb fed the PCR reads into MiXCR, producing one record per CDR3 protein. Among a few hundred thousand distinct CDR3 sequences listed, over 20% were seen once. The source material was PBMCs, sampled before TCRalphabeta/CD19-depleted stem cell transplant. These receptor sequences come from a boy younger than two with Wiskott-Aldrich syndrome, due to receive a stem cell transplant.

The CDR3 coding sequence is TGTGCCAGCAGTTTTTGGGACAGGGCCCTAGGTGTCCTGACTTTC. It translates to CASSFWDRALGVLTF. V and J are TRBV12-3 or TRBV12-4 and TRBJ2-6; 9 bases match TRBD1. CDR3 length equals 15 residues. V lost 3 bases and J lost 13; bases outside the gene matches: 10.

CDR3 in DNA: TGTGCCAGTTTCCCTAGCGGGAGTCTTTCCTACAATGAGCAGTTCTTC. Encoded protein: CASFPSGSLSYNEQFF. The chain has TRBV27 and TRBJ2-1; 10 bases map to TRBD2. Per germline, CDR1 MNHEY and CDR2 SMNVEV (reference sequence). This CDR3 spans 16 amino acids. The V and J ends lost 9 bases and 1 base, in that order; junction bases with no gene match: 9.

This clonotype has a handful of counts. This chain uses TRBV5-5 with TRBJ1-6; 10 nucleotides align to TRBD1. V shed 4 bases, J shed 8 bases, and the junction held 6 bases outside the gene matches. Germline CDR1 SGHKS, CDR2 YYEKEE (reference sequence). This CDR3 contains 15 residues. For the CDR3, the DNA is TGTGCCAGCAGCGACGCGGGACAGGGGTATTCACCCCTCCACTTT. Translating gives CASSDAGQGYSPLHF.

This clonotype was observed a handful of times. This sequence joins TRBV20-1 and TRBJ2-3; possible D gene TRBD1, 5 bases. The CDR3 totals 13 residues. Deletions cut 2 bases from V and 5 bases from J, with 11 bases between. CDR1 is DFQATT and CDR2 is SNEGSKA in the germline V gene (reference sequence). The CDR3 DNA is TGCAGTGCTAGATACCTCCAGGGAGATACGCAGTATTTT. Translation: CSARYLQGDTQYF.

This clonotype showed up many times. The chain recombines TRBV9 with TRBJ2-3; D is uncertain. The CDR3 runs to 13 residues. The V and J ends lost 0 bases and 3 bases respectively, with 5 bases between them. The germline gives CDR1 SGDLS, CDR2 YYNGEE. This CDR3 is CASSVVGTDTQYF. Written as DNA, the CDR3 is TGTGCCAGCAGCGTAGTCGGGACAGATACGCAGTATTTT.

This sequence joins TRBV5-6 and TRBJ1-5; D perhaps matches TRBD1 (6 bases). Looked up from germline, CDR1 is SGHDT and CDR2 is YYEEEE. This CDR3 spans 15 amino acids. V was trimmed by 4 bases and J by 7 bases, leaving 18 bases between them. The CDR3 coding sequence is TGTGCCAGCAGCCTGAATAAGGGGGGAGGACAGCCCCAGCATTTT. Residues: CASSLNKGGGQPQHF.

This clonotype came up a few times. The J gene is TRBJ2-1, the V gene TRBV5-1; TRBD2 matches at 13 bases. Germline loops: CDR1 SGHRS, CDR2 YFSETQ. Losses at the gene ends were 3 bases for V and 7 bases for J; bases not matched to a gene: 4. The CDR3 consists of 15 residues. CDR3 amino acids: CASSWTSGSTNEQFF. The CDR3 nucleotides are TGCGCCAGCAGCTGGACTAGCGGGAGTACGAATGAGCAGTTCTTC.

V and J are TRBV5-5 and TRBJ1-1; D is undetermined. Germline V CDR1 and CDR2: SGHKS, YYEKEE (reference sequence). Trimming left V 7 bases short and J 3 bases short, with 25 bases between. The CDR3 runs 17 residues. The CDR3 protein is CASGARPGREGYTEAFF. CDR3 nucleotides: TGTGCCAGCGGAGCCCGACCGGGCCGCGAGGGTTACACTGAAGCTTTCTTT.

Here the CDR3 DNA reads TGCAGTGCTAGAACAGGGGGGAACACAGATACGCAGTATTTT. This gives the protein CSARTGGNTDTQYF. The chain recombines TRBV20-1 with TRBJ2-3, with TRBD1 matching over 8 bases. In germline, CDR1 is DFQATT, CDR2 SNEGSKA (reference sequence). This CDR3 is 14 amino acids long. With V trimmed by 2 bases and J by 2 bases, 3 bases remained unmatched.

This clonotype was seen more than once but under ten times. This sequence joins TRBV14 and TRBJ2-1, with 7 bases matching TRBD2. Germline CDR1 SGHDN, CDR2 FVKESK. This CDR3 contains 20 residues. V lost 1 base, J lost 0 bases, and 15 bases stayed unmatched. The CDR3 coding sequence is TGTGCCAGCAGCCAAGTTACTAGGGCCGGGAGGACCAGCTCCTACAATGAGCAGTTCTTC. It specifies CASSQVTRAGRTSSYNEQFF.

Only a few counts were recorded for this clonotype. The rearrangement links TRBV5-6 to TRBJ2-2; D not resolved. Germline V gene lookup returns CDR1 SGHDT and CDR2 YYEEEE. V dropped 1 base and J dropped 7 bases, with 14 bases sitting between them. This CDR3 contains 15 residues. The CDR3 nucleotides are TGTGCCAGCAGCTTGTGGGTAACAGACGGCGGGGAGCTGTTTTTT. Protein sequence: CASSLWVTDGGELFF.

The gene calls are TRBV2 and TRBJ1-2; unclear D gene. The CDR3 is 11 amino acids. With 4 bases removed from V and 6 bases from J, the gap between germline ends came to 6 bases. Germline V CDR1 and CDR2: SNHLY, FYNNEI. CDR3 sequence: CASSARHGYTF. The CDR3 bases are TGTGCCAGCAGTGCCCGCCATGGCTACACCTTC.

The sample holds a few counts of this clonotype. The chain joins TRBV7-8 to TRBJ2-5; possibly TRBD1 for D (6 bases). The CDR3 consists of 13 residues. Per germline, CDR1 SGHVS and CDR2 FQNEAQ. The germline V and J ends were trimmed by 4 bases and 5 bases, with 11 bases remaining between them. The CDR3 sequence: CASSWGPRETQYF. In DNA form, the CDR3 reads TGTGCCAGCAGCTGGGGGCCACGGGAGACCCAGTACTTC.

In this sample, this clonotype turned up a few times. The rearrangement uses TRBV7-3 and TRBJ2-1; a weak D match, TRBD2 (6 bases). Germline CDR1 and CDR2: SGHTA and FQGTGA. The V end was cut by 5 bases, the J end by 6 bases, with 14 bases between. The CDR3 totals 14 residues. The CDR3 region is CASSRTGTVNEQFF. DNA of the CDR3: TGTGCCAGCAGCCGAACCGGGACTGTCAATGAGCAGTTCTTC.

The chain uses TRBV14 and TRBJ2-1; the match to TRBD2 covers 7 bases. This CDR3 spans 15 amino acids. V lost 4 bases, J lost 3 bases, and 6 bases stayed unmatched. Germline CDR1 reads SGHDN; CDR2 reads FVKESK. The CDR3 nucleotides are TGTGCCAGCAGCCGCCCCCCTAGCGGCTACAATGAGCAGTTCTTC. Translating it yields CASSRPPSGYNEQFF.

This clonotype was seen a handful of times. The gene calls are TRBV24-1 and TRBJ2-5; 8 bases align to TRBD2. This CDR3 comprises 16 residues. Trimming at V came to 7 bases and at J to 5 bases, leaving 14 bases not matched to a gene. Germline V lookup: CDR1 KGHDR, CDR2 SFDVKD. The DNA for the CDR3 is TGTGCCACCAGCGCGGCGCGGGAGGAGGGCCGGGAGACCCAGTACTTC. Protein product: CATSAAREEGRETQYF.

V usage is TRBV10-1 and J usage is TRBJ2-5; D is perhaps TRBD1 (6 bases). Germline assignment: CDR1 WNHNN and CDR2 SYGVQD (reference sequence). This CDR3 contains 14 residues. The ends were cut back, 3 bases at V and 2 bases at J, with 10 bases in the middle. This CDR3 is CASSDGGPQETQYF. The CDR3 DNA follows: TGCGCCAGCAGTGATGGGGGCCCACAAGAGACCCAGTACTTC.

This clonotype was seen more than once but under ten times. The rearrangement links TRBV5-6 to TRBJ2-7; unclear D gene. Germline V gene lookup returns CDR1 SGHDT and CDR2 YYEEEE. The CDR3 has 13 residues. The V and J ends lost 1 base and 3 bases respectively, with 8 bases between them. The CDR3 reads CASSLLLHYEQYF. The CDR3 nucleotides read TGTGCCAGCAGCTTGCTCCTTCACTACGAGCAGTACTTC.

This clonotype was seen more than once but under ten times. The genes are TRBV5-1 and TRBJ2-1; TRBD1 might be the D (5 bases). The CDR3 is 15 residues long. CDR1 is SGHRS and CDR2 is YFSETQ in the germline V gene. Trimming took 2 bases from V and 6 from J, leaving 15 bases between them. CDR3 coding DNA: TGCGCCAGCAGCTTAGGCAGGGTAAGAGTCAATGAGCAGTTCTTC. Translating it yields CASSLGRVRVNEQFF. The complete variable domain, with remaining parts taken from reference TRBV5-1 and TRBJ2-1, reads KAGVTQTPRYLIKTRGQQVTLSCSPISGHRSVSWYQQTPGQGLQFLFEYFSETQRNKGNFPGRFSGRQFSNSRSEMNVSTLELGDSALYLCASSLGRVRVNEQFFGPGTRLTVL.

Only one count was recorded for this clonotype. The chain carries TRBV5-1 and TRBJ2-2; D gene uncertain. The CDR3 runs 13 residues. CDR1 and CDR2 (germline): SGHRS, YFSETQ. Trimming shortened V by 7 bases and J by 3 bases, and 10 bases separated the two germline ends. CDR3 DNA: TGCGCCAGCCGACGGAGCGACACCGGGGAGCTGTTTTTT. As protein: CASRRSDTGELFF.

The chain uses TRBV5-1 and TRBJ2-5; D uncertain. This CDR3 has 15 residues. Trimming removed 1 base from V and 1 base from J, with 11 bases in between. CDR1 is SGHRS, CDR2 YFSETQ, per germline. This CDR3 is CASSLTVGRQETQYF. DNA of the CDR3: TGCGCCAGCAGCTTGACGGTGGGCCGCCAAGAGACCCAGTACTTC.

This clonotype was detected a few times. This chain joins TRBV4-1 and TRBJ1-1; D ambiguous. Trimming stripped 0 bases from V and 4 bases from J, with 9 bases between. Germline V gene sequence: CDR1 MGHRA, CDR2 YSYEKL. CDR3 length equals 14 residues. The CDR3 nucleotides are TGCGCCAGCAGCCAAGAATCAGGCGGCACTGAAGCTTTCTTT. Its protein product is CASSQESGGTEAFF.

The gene calls are TRBV20-1 and TRBJ2-1, with 8 bases identical to TRBD1. In germline, CDR1 is DFQATT, CDR2 SNEGSKA (reference sequence). The CDR3 spans 15 residues. The ends lost 3 bases at V and 4 bases at J; junction bases unmatched: 8. CDR3 residues: CSARGTGGMYNEQFF. The CDR3 DNA is TGCAGTGCTAGGGGAACAGGGGGAATGTACAATGAGCAGTTCTTC.

This clonotype has only a few counts. V is TRBV20-1 and J is TRBJ2-1, with D possibly TRBD1 on 6 matching bases. There are 13 residues in the CDR3. The V end was cut by 3 bases, the J end by 4 bases, with 10 bases between. The V gene's germline CDR1 is DFQATT and CDR2 SNEGSKA (reference sequence). CDR3 DNA sequence: TGCAGTGCTAGGAGACAGGTTTACAATGAGCAGTTCTTC. Its protein product is CSARRQVYNEQFF.